This T cell receptor (beta chain) derives from a study of shared clonotypes between healthy human individuals. General study findings and limits: Among donors, the sharing of clonotypes was expected to be influenced by sequencing depth.

The healthy adult donors were HIV-negative and reported no recent acute infections or vaccinations. CD4+ cells underwent separation, giving CD45RA+ naive and CD45RA-negative memory subsets. Details on this clone: The antigen is not known.

Sequencing was performed with immunoSEQ multiplex PCR; in TCRdb, only in-frame clones are kept and a portion is missing. The sample yields about 2,500,000 clones, 90% to 95% seen once. V lost 6 bases and J 5 bases, leaving 9 bases between the germline ends. The CDR3 covers 11 residues. Germline CDR1 reads DFQATT; CDR2 reads SNEGSKA (reference sequence). The source material was naive CD4+ T cells sorted from blood. Subset in this sample: CD45RA+ positively selected. The sequence was obtained from a man between 18 and 29 years old in good health. The chain couples TRBV20-1 to TRBJ2-3, with a tentative D call TRBD1 (5 bases). The DNA for the CDR3 is TGCAGTGCAGAAAGGGGAGATACGCAGTATTTT. Translation: CSAERGDTQYF.